What follows are 8 T cell receptor beta chains derived from one specimen sequenced in a study of cytomegalovirus exposure and HLA in healthy donors. Researchers ran the PCR with 60 Vbeta and 13 Jbeta primers. Clones were read by immunoSEQ multiplex PCR, and TCRdb kept only the in-frame ones, dropping some. The sample records about 190,000 clones, more than 65% being singletons. The sample was PBMCs. These receptor sequences come from a woman between 25 and 40 years old in good health and CMV-seropositive.

The CDR3 loop reads CASSIMTGQPQHF. The CDR3 region has the DNA TGTGCCAGTAGTATCATGACGGGTCAGCCCCAGCATTTT. The V and J genes are TRBV19 and TRBJ1-5; D gene unclear. Between the trimmed V and J ends, which lost 3 bases and 6 bases, there was a span of 9 bases. Germline CDR1 and CDR2: LNHDA and SQIVND (reference sequence). The CDR3 is made up of 13 amino acids.

The chain recombines TRBV19 with TRBJ1-6; D not certain. The CDR3 has 15 residues. Trimming cost V 6 bases and J 5 bases, with 14 bases left between them. Looked up from germline, CDR1 is LNHDA and CDR2 is SQIVND (reference sequence). CDR3 DNA: TGTGCCAGTAGATTGGAGGGAAATAATAATTCACCCCTCCACTTT. Protein sequence: CASRLEGNNNSPLHF.

The chain is built from TRBV11-2 and TRBJ1-4; 8 nucleotides agree with TRBD1. The CDR3 totals 13 residues. The ends lost 5 bases at V and 8 bases at J; junction bases unmatched: 4. Germline V CDR1 and CDR2: SGHAT, FQNNGV. The CDR3 sequence: CASSPTGGEKLFF. The CDR3 DNA is TGTGCCAGCAGCCCCACAGGGGGGGAAAAACTGTTTTTT.

V gene TRBV4-2 combines with J gene TRBJ1-1; D is perhaps TRBD1 (5 bases). Trimming pared 0 bases from V and 11 bases from J, leaving 13 bases between. There are 13 residues in the CDR3. Germline CDR1 and CDR2: LGHNA and YNFKEQ. In DNA form, the CDR3 reads TGTGCCAGCAGCCAAGATTGGGGGGGAACGGCTTTCTTT. Its translation is CASSQDWGGTAFF.

This clone was seen more than once but under ten times. The chain uses TRBV19 and TRBJ1-5; the match to TRBD1 covers 7 bases. This CDR3 has 15 amino acids. Germline CDR1 is LNHDA and CDR2 is SQIVND (reference sequence). The J segment lost 4 bases and the V segment lost 3 bases, leaving 6 bases of the junction unmatched. The CDR3 region is CASSIPGTVNQPQHF. The CDR3 DNA follows: TGTGCCAGTAGTATTCCCGGGACAGTTAATCAGCCCCAGCATTTT.

The chain is built from TRBV28 and TRBJ2-7; 7 bases agree with TRBD1. The trim removed 6 bases at V and 5 bases at J, leaving 7 bases unmatched. Per germline, CDR1 MDHEN and CDR2 SYDVKM. The CDR3 is made up of 13 amino acids. CDR3 residues: CASRPQGTHEQYF. The CDR3 bases are TGTGCCAGCAGGCCACAGGGGACCCACGAGCAGTACTTC.

The CDR3 bases are TGTGCCAGCACCGGAGGGGACAGGAGTACCACAGATACGCAGTATTTT. Protein sequence: CASTGGDRSTTDTQYF. The rearrangement joins TRBV2 to TRBJ2-3, with TRBD1 matching over 8 bases. Germline CDR1 is SNHLY and CDR2 is FYNNEI. There are 16 residues in the CDR3. Unmatched junction bases numbered 11, after V lost 7 bases and J lost 2 bases. The variable domain in full, completed from reference TRBV2 and TRBJ2-3, reads EPEVTQTPSHQVTQMGQEVILRCVPISNHLYFYWYRQILGQKVEFLVSFYNNEISEKSEIFDDQFSVERPDGSNFTLKIRSTKLEDSAMYFCASTGGDRSTTDTQYFGPGTRLTVL.

The chain carries TRBV27 and TRBJ1-1; D is perhaps TRBD1 (5 bases). This CDR3 has 15 amino acids. CDR1 and CDR2 (germline): MNHEY, SMNVEV (reference sequence). V was shortened by 3 bases and J by 7 bases, with 18 bases between the two germline ends. CDR3 sequence reads: CASSFAPGGGSEAFF. CDR3 sequence (DNA): TGTGCCAGCAGTTTTGCCCCGGGGGGAGGCAGTGAAGCTTTCTTT.